This T cell receptor (beta chain) was documented in a study of cytomegalovirus exposure and HLA in healthy donors. Study-level results: In presence/absence analyses, roughly uniform sequencing depth across donors was assumed. CMV serostatus stood as the only immune exposure information on hand. In a later analysis, parvovirus B19, influenza, CMV and Epstein-Barr virus appeared linked to several top co-occurrence clusters.

The CDR3 length is 14 residues. V lost 0 bases and J lost 7, with 7 bases in between. The germline CDR1 and CDR2 sequences are MGHRA and YSYEKL. Comments on this clone: The antigen is undetermined.

It was with 60 Vbeta and 13 Jbeta primers that the PCR ran. TCRdb's table, derived via immunoSEQ multiplex PCR, lists solely in-frame clones and lacks some. The sample holds more than 150,000 clones, 75% to 90% seen once. The rearrangement links TRBV4-1 to TRBJ1-6; D gene unclear. Source material: PBMCs. The sequence derives from a woman aged 45-59 years in good health and CMV-seropositive. The CDR3 region has the DNA TGCGCCAGCAGCCAAGATCAGAGGAATTCACCCCTCCACTTT. This encodes CASSQDQRNSPLHF.